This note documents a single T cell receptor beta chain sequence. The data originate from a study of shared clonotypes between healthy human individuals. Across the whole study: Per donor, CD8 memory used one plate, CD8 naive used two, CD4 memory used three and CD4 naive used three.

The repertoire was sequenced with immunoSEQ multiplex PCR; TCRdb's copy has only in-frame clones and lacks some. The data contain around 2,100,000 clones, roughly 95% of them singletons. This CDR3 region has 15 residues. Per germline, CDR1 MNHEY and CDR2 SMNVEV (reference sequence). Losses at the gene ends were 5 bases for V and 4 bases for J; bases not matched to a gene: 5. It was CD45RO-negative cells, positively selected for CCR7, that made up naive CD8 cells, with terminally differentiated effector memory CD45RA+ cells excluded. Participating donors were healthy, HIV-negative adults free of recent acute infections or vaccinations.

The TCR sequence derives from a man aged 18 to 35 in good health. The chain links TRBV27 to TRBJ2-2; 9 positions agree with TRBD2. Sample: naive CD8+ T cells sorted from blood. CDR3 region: CASSVAGEGTGELFF. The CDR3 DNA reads TGTGCCAGCAGTGTAGCGGGAGAGGGCACCGGGGAGCTGTTTTTT.